The rows below give T cell receptor beta chains drawn from one sample of a study of long-term antiretroviral therapy in people with HIV. The method was immunoSEQ multiplex PCR; TCRdb's version includes in-frame clones alone and lacks a portion of them. The table shows some 29,000 clones, with 88% occurring only once. Sample: unsorted PBMCs, taken 0.5 years after starting antiretroviral therapy. The receptors were sampled from a woman between 18 and 29 years old with HIV. CDR3s include the opening cysteine and the closing phenylalanine or tryptophan. Each record gives: clone size, D gene, J gene, V gene, CDR3 protein, CDR3 DNA. A D gene is named only where the DNA matches it firmly. Rows may omit the clone size; those that give it use once, few, many or a size class.

- | TRBD1 | TRBJ2-7 | TRBV13 | CASSPGQGRYEQYF | TGTGCCAGCAGCCCAGGACAGGGAAGGTACGAGCAGTACTTC
- | TRBD2 | TRBJ2-2 | TRBV7-3 | CASSLTLVAGATGELFF | TGTGCCAGCAGCTTAACGTTAGTAGCGGGAGCCACCGGGGAGCTGTTTTTT
once | TRBD2 | TRBJ2-7 | TRBV4-2 | CASSRELAASYEQYF | TGTGCCAGCAGCCGAGAACTAGCGGCCTCCTACGAGCAGTACTTC
- | TRBD2 | TRBJ2-1 | TRBV27 | CASSLLRREDPHNEQFF | TGTGCCAGCAGTTTATTGCGACGGGAGGATCCTCACAATGAGCAGTTCTTC
- | - | TRBJ2-3 | TRBV5-1 | CASFEERSSTDTQYF | TGCGCCAGCTTTGAAGAGAGAAGCAGCACAGATACGCAGTATTTT
- | - | TRBJ2-2 | TRBV7-9 | CASSLERELFF | TGTGCCAGCAGCTTAGAACGGGAGCTGTTTTTT
once | - | TRBJ2-3 | TRBV7-8 | CASGEIRRPTDTQYF | TGTGCCAGCGGAGAGATCAGGCGGCCCACAGATACGCAGTATTTT
once | TRBD2 | TRBJ2-1 | TRBV28 | CASSRTIRASGGYNEQFF | TGTGCCAGCAGTCGTACTATACGGGCTAGCGGAGGTTACAATGAGCAGTTCTTC
- | - | TRBJ2-7 | TRBV28 | CASRSRTGRDEQYF | TGTGCCAGCAGATCCCGGACAGGGAGGGACGAGCAGTACTTC
- | - | TRBJ2-6 | TRBV2 | CASSGQPSGANVLTF | TGTGCCAGCAGTGGACAGCCCTCTGGGGCCAACGTCCTGACTTTC
- | - | TRBJ2-7 | TRBV27 | CASSLRLLGEQYF | TGTGCCAGCAGTTTAAGACTCCTAGGGGAGCAGTACTTC
- | - | TRBJ1-5 | TRBV5-6 | CASSFRGLSNQPQHF | TGTGCCAGCAGCTTTAGGGGGTTAAGCAATCAGCCCCAGCATTTT
once | TRBD1 | TRBJ2-7 | TRBV28 | CASSLYRGEDEQYF | TGTGCCAGCAGTTTATACAGGGGGGAGGACGAGCAGTACTTC
- | TRBD2 | TRBJ2-7 | TRBV2 | CASSALLGLAGDEQYF | TGTGCCAGCAGTGCCTTACTAGGGCTAGCGGGAGACGAGCAGTACTTC
once | - | TRBJ1-4 | TRBV11-1 | CASSSRLTGQRTEKLFF | TGTGCCAGCAGTTCCCGTTTAACCGGTCAACGGACTGAAAAACTGTTTTTT
- | - | TRBJ1-4 | TRBV7-2 | CASSLVWAGGGEKLFF | TGTGCCAGCAGCTTAGTTTGGGCAGGTGGAGGGGAAAAACTGTTTTTT
- | - | TRBJ2-7 | TRBV5-1 | CASSLQGGYEQYF | TGCGCCAGCAGCCTCCAAGGGGGGTACGAGCAGTACTTC
- | - | TRBJ1-5 | TRBV6-1 | CASSANRLDSNQPQHF | TGTGCCAGCAGTGCTAACAGGTTAGATAGCAATCAGCCCCAGCATTTT
- | - | TRBJ1-5 | TRBV6-5 | CASSFRNSNQPQHF | TGTGCCAGCAGTTTCAGGAATAGCAATCAGCCCCAGCATTTT
- | - | TRBJ1-5 | TRBV5-5 | CASSLGGSGNQPQHF | TGTGCCAGCAGCTTGGGGGGATCCGGCAATCAGCCCCAGCATTTT
- | - | TRBJ2-1 | TRBV28 | CASSFSSVNEQFF | TGTGCCAGCAGTTTTTCTAGCGTTAATGAGCAGTTCTTC
- | - | TRBJ2-4 | TRBV7-8 | CASSLGRADDIQYF | TGTGCCAGCAGCTTAGGTAGGGCCGATGACATTCAGTACTTC
- | TRBD2 | TRBJ2-7 | TRBV27 | CASSEREPSYEQYF | TGTGCCAGCAGTGAGCGGGAGCCTTCCTACGAGCAGTACTTC
- | - | TRBJ2-7 | TRBV27 | CASSSPRDSAYEQYF | TGTGCCAGCAGTTCACCCCGGGACTCCGCCTACGAGCAGTACTTC
- | TRBD1 | TRBJ2-7 | TRBV18 | CASSPFGTGGNYEQYF | TGTGCCAGCTCACCATTCGGGACAGGGGGAAACTACGAGCAGTACTTC
- | - | TRBJ2-2 | TRBV11-2 | CASSSIVSTGANTGELFF | TGTGCCAGCAGCTCCATCGTATCGACAGGCGCGAACACCGGGGAGCTGTTTTTT
- | TRBD2 | TRBJ2-1 | TRBV7-3 | CASSLSVSGRGENEQFF | TGTGCCAGCAGCCTGTCGGTAAGCGGGAGAGGAGAAAATGAGCAGTTCTTC
- | TRBD1 | TRBJ1-6 | TRBV6-6 | CASSLFSTGIGSPLHF | TGTGCCAGCAGTCTCTTTTCGACAGGGATAGGGTCACCCCTCCACTTT
- | TRBD2 | TRBJ2-1 | TRBV7-8 | CASSLNLAGEIHNEQFF | TGTGCCAGCAGCTTGAACTTAGCGGGAGAGATCCACAATGAGCAGTTCTTC
- | - | TRBJ2-3 | TRBV14 | CASSQLGSATDTQYF | TGTGCCAGCAGCCAACTAGGTTCCGCAACAGATACGCAGTATTTT
few | - | TRBJ2-1 | TRBV4-3 | CASSQDQGGSYNEQFF | TGCGCCAGCAGCCAAGATCAAGGTGGGTCCTACAATGAGCAGTTCTTC
once | TRBD2 | TRBJ2-1 | TRBV6-1 | CATSGNIYNEQFF | TGTGCCACTAGCGGGAACATCTACAATGAGCAGTTCTTC
- | TRBD1 | TRBJ1-6 | TRBV7-9 | CASSPPDRVNSPLHF | TGTGCCAGCAGCCCGCCGGACAGGGTGAACTCACCCCTCCACTTT
once | TRBD2 | TRBJ2-1 | TRBV2 | CASSPLAGSYNEQFF | TGTGCCAGCAGCCCCCTAGCGGGGTCCTACAATGAGCAGTTCTTC
once | - | TRBJ2-7 | TRBV29-1 | CSVELPGSSYEQYF | TGCAGCGTTGAACTCCCGGGAAGCTCCTACGAGCAGTACTTC
- | TRBD1 | TRBJ1-5 | TRBV27 | CASRGTGGSNQPQHF | TGTGCCAGCAGGGGGACAGGGGGGAGCAATCAGCCCCAGCATTTT
- | - | TRBJ2-1 | TRBV7-9 | CASSLAGGWGDEQFF | TGTGCCAGCAGCTTAGCCGGGGGCTGGGGGGATGAGCAGTTCTTC
- | TRBD2 | TRBJ2-1 | TRBV5-4 | CASSLDGLAGGVRGEQFF | TGTGCCAGCAGCCTCGATGGACTAGCGGGAGGAGTCAGGGGTGAGCAGTTCTTC
- | - | TRBJ2-1 | TRBV5-1 | CASSLDTLYNEQFF | TGCGCCAGCAGCTTGGATACTCTTTACAATGAGCAGTTCTTC
- | TRBD2 | TRBJ2-3 | TRBV27 | CASSETTSGRSDTQYF | TGTGCCAGCAGTGAGACGACTAGCGGGAGATCAGATACGCAGTATTTT
- | - | TRBJ1-5 | TRBV5-5 | CASSLDGVSNQPQHF | TGTGCCAGCAGTTTAGACGGGGTTAGCAATCAGCCCCAGCATTTT
- | TRBD1 | TRBJ1-3 | TRBV28 | CASSQLGTGAGNTIYF | TGTGCCAGCAGCCAACTCGGGACAGGGGCTGGAAACACCATATATTTT
- | - | TRBJ1-2 | TRBV6-1 | CASSDLGYGYTF | TGTGCCAGCAGTGACCTCGGATATGGCTACACCTTC
- | - | TRBJ2-7 | TRBV28 | CASSFRGRVLLYEQYF | TGTGCCAGCAGTTTTAGGGGCAGGGTTCTTCTCTACGAGCAGTACTTC
- | - | TRBJ2-5 | TRBV7-3 | CASSLVPQETQYF | TGTGCCAGCAGCTTAGTCCCCCAAGAGACCCAGTACTTC
- | - | TRBJ1-5 | TRBV6-9 | CASREQYSNQPQHF | TGTGCCAGCCGGGAACAGTATAGCAATCAGCCCCAGCATTTT
once | - | TRBJ2-7 | TRBV9 | CASSPRVGRSVYEQYF | TGTGCCAGCAGCCCTAGGGTGGGGCGATCGGTCTACGAGCAGTACTTC